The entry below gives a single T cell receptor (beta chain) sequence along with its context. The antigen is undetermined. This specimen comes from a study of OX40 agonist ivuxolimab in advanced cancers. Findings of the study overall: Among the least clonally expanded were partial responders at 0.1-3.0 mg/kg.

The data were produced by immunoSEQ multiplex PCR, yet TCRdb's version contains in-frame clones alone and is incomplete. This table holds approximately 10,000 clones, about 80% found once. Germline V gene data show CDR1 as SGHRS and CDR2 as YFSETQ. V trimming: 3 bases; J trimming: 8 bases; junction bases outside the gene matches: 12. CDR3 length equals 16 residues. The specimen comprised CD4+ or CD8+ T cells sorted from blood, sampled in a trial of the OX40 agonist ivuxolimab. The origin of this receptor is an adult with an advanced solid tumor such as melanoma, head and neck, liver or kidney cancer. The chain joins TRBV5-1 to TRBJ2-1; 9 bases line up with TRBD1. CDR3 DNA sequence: TGCGCCAGCAGCTCTCGAACTGGGACAGGGCTGGATGAGCAGTTCTTC. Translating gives CASSSRTGTGLDEQFF.